Each of the 26 T cell receptor beta chains below was sequenced from the same sample in a study of T cell responses to AZD1222 COVID-19 vaccine. This table comes from immunoSEQ multiplex PCR, and its TCRdb copy is limited to in-frame clones, with some not included. The sample has more than 150,000 clones; over 80% are singletons. Material: peripheral blood, obtained on day 0 of AZD1222 vaccination. These receptors all stem from an adult in good health.

The chain combines TRBV19 with TRBJ1-2; D not certain. Germline assignment: CDR1 LNHDA and CDR2 SQIVND (reference sequence). The CDR3 has 16 amino acids. V was pared by 0 bases and J by 8 bases, with 19 bases between. In nucleotides, the CDR3 is TGTGCCAGTAGTATAGATCGGGCGAGAGCCTTTGGGGGCTACACCTTC. As protein: CASSIDRARAFGGYTF.

This rearrangement joins TRBV5-1 to TRBJ1-2, with TRBD1 matching 7 bases. V lost 4 bases and J lost 4; bases outside the gene matches: 10. The CDR3 contains 15 residues. Germline CDR1 is SGHRS and CDR2 is YFSETQ. Here the CDR3 DNA reads TGCGCCAGCAGCGAAGGGGGCCTTCGAGGCTATGGCTACACCTTC. This sequence encodes CASSEGGLRGYGYTF. The variable domain in full, with the rest retrieved from reference TRBV5-1 and TRBJ1-2, is KAGVTQTPRYLIKTRGQQVTLSCSPISGHRSVSWYQQTPGQGLQFLFEYFSETQRNKGNFPGRFSGRQFSNSRSEMNVSTLELGDSALYLCASSEGGLRGYGYTFGSGTRLTVV.

The rearrangement joins TRBV7-2 to TRBJ2-1; 8 bases are a match to TRBD2. The germline V gene encodes CDR1 SGHTA and CDR2 FQGNSA. The J segment lost 7 bases and the V segment lost 4 bases, leaving 6 bases of the junction unmatched. The CDR3 extends over 14 amino acids. CDR3 residues: CASSYGGAGNEQFF. The CDR3 bases are TGTGCCAGCAGCTACGGGGGGGCAGGGAATGAGCAGTTCTTC.

The rearrangement uses TRBV5-6 and TRBJ2-7; D uncertain. The CDR3 covers 12 residues. The V end was cut by 4 bases, the J end by 3 bases, with 8 bases between. The germline V gene has CDR1 SGHDT and CDR2 YYEEEE. The CDR3 region is CASSPNRYEQYF. The CDR3 region has the DNA TGTGCCAGCAGCCCGAATCGCTACGAGCAGTACTTC.

The chain combines TRBV19 with TRBJ1-4; a weak D match, TRBD1 (5 bases). The length of the CDR3 is 15 residues. Trimming removed 7 bases at V and 5 bases at J, with 17 bases between. Germline V lookup: CDR1 LNHDA, CDR2 SQIVND (reference sequence). CDR3 in DNA: TGTGCCAGTAAGGAGTGGGCAGGGAAGAATGAAAAACTGTTTTTT. Its translation: CASKEWAGKNEKLFF. Looking up the rest from reference TRBV19 and TRBJ1-4 gives the full variable domain: DGGITQSPKYLFRKEGQNVTLSCEQNLNHDAMYWYRQDPGQGLRLIYYSQIVNDFQKGDIAEGYSVSREKKESFPLTVTSAQKNPTAFYLCASKEWAGKNEKLFFGSGTQLSVL.

The chain couples TRBV12-3 or TRBV12-4 to TRBJ1-5, with D perhaps matching TRBD1 (5 bases). The CDR3 runs to 13 residues. Trimming pared 4 bases from V and 9 bases from J, leaving 13 bases between. The CDR3 region has the DNA TGTGCCAGCAGTTCTCAGGGTTGGGGGCCCCAGCATTTT. Protein: CASSSQGWGPQHF.

J is TRBJ2-2 and V is TRBV5-1; possible D gene TRBD1, 7 bases. V was clipped by 9 bases and J by 7 bases, with 22 bases between them. The germline V gene encodes CDR1 SGHRS and CDR2 YFSETQ. CDR3 length equals 15 residues. The DNA of the CDR3 is TGCGCCACAAGCATTTCGCAGGGGGGTCACGGGGAGCTGTTTTTT. It yields the protein CATSISQGGHGELFF. Full variable domain (missing parts from reference TRBV5-1 and TRBJ2-2): KAGVTQTPRYLIKTRGQQVTLSCSPISGHRSVSWYQQTPGQGLQFLFEYFSETQRNKGNFPGRFSGRQFSNSRSEMNVSTLELGDSALYLCATSISQGGHGELFFGEGSRLTVL.

CDR3 loop: CASSQEVAGLRNTEAFF. CDR3 DNA: TGCGCCAGCAGCCAAGAAGTGGCGGGACTCAGGAACACTGAAGCTTTCTTT. The chain is built from TRBV4-1 and TRBJ1-1; maybe TRBD1 (5 bases). This CDR3 has 17 amino acids. The germline V gene encodes CDR1 MGHRA and CDR2 YSYEKL. V gave up 0 bases and J gave up 1 base, with 15 bases separating them.

The chain recombines TRBV18 with TRBJ1-1, with TRBD1 as a possible D gene (5 bases). V was trimmed by 5 bases and J by 3 bases, leaving 19 bases between them. CDR3 length equals 16 residues. Germline V gene data show CDR1 as KGHSH and CDR2 as LQKENI. The CDR3 region has the DNA TGTGCCAGCTCAGGGGGACGCTGGGGTAGAGACACTGAAGCTTTCTTT. It is translated as CASSGGRWGRDTEAFF.

The chain combines TRBV10-3 with TRBJ1-1; no clear D gene. V lost 4 bases and J lost 6, with 21 bases in between. CDR1 and CDR2 from the germline V gene are ENHRY and SYGVKD. This CDR3 is built from 16 residues. The CDR3, as DNA: TGTGCCATCAGTGGGGGAGGAGCGGGGAGTAGCCCTGAAGCTTTCTTT. Its translation is CAISGGGAGSSPEAFF.

This clone was seen a single time. V usage is TRBV10-2 and J usage is TRBJ2-7; D remains ambiguous. Germline CDR1 and CDR2: WSHSY and SAAADI. Trimming shortened V by 2 bases and J by 4 bases, and 12 bases separated the two germline ends. The CDR3 is made up of 14 amino acids. The CDR3 is CASSERLLGYEQYF. In DNA, the CDR3 is TGCGCCAGCAGTGAGCGGCTCCTTGGATACGAGCAGTACTTC.

The rearrangement uses TRBV18 and TRBJ1-6; 9 bases align to TRBD1. Trimming took 5 bases from V and 5 from J; bases not matched to a gene: 4. Germline V gene lookup returns CDR1 KGHSH and CDR2 LQKENI. CDR3 size: 15 residues. CDR3 DNA sequence: TGTGCCAGCTCATCCCGGACAGGGGATAATTCACCCCTCCACTTT. Its translation is CASSSRTGDNSPLHF.

The CDR3 DNA reads TGTGCCAGCAGCCCGGGACTAGCGGACAATGAGCAGTTCTTC. It codes for CASSPGLADNEQFF. The gene calls are TRBV7-9 and TRBJ2-1, with 11 positions matching TRBD2. Germline CDR1 and CDR2: SEHNR and FQNEAQ (reference sequence). The CDR3 is made up of 14 amino acids. V trimming: 5 bases; J trimming: 5 bases; junction bases outside the gene matches: 2.

This rearrangement joins TRBV7-8 to TRBJ1-5; D ambiguous. The CDR3 sequence is 15 residues long. The V gene's germline CDR1 is SGHVS and CDR2 FQNEAQ. V was pared by 5 bases and J by 2 bases, with 13 bases between. CDR3 region: CASSRGSRGNQPQHF. The CDR3 bases are TGTGCCAGCAGCCGAGGGTCGCGGGGCAATCAGCCCCAGCATTTT.

The chain joins TRBV30 to TRBJ1-1, with TRBD1 as a possible D gene (5 bases). The CDR3 is made up of 13 amino acids. V lost 5 bases and J lost 1, with 11 bases in between. Germline CDR1 reads GTSNPN; CDR2 reads SVGIG (reference sequence). Here the CDR3 reads CAWEGRGNTEAFF. The CDR3 DNA reads as TGTGCCTGGGAGGGACGAGGGAACACTGAAGCTTTCTTT.

The genes are TRBV9 and TRBJ1-1, with D uncertain. V lost 3 bases and J lost 0, with 15 bases in between. The germline CDR1 and CDR2 sequences are SGDLS and YYNGEE. There are 16 residues in the CDR3. This chain's CDR3 is CASSARSDTMNTEAFF. The CDR3 DNA reads TGTGCCAGCAGCGCAAGGTCGGATACTATGAACACTGAAGCTTTCTTT.

This rearrangement joins TRBV10-3 to TRBJ1-5; 9 nucleotides match TRBD1. V trimming: 0 bases; J trimming: 11 bases; junction bases outside the gene matches: 8. Per germline, CDR1 ENHRY and CDR2 SYGVKD. CDR3 size: 15 residues. In DNA, the CDR3 is TGTGCCATCAGTGAGTCCGAAACAGGGGGCCCTACCCAGCATTTT. It translates to CAISESETGGPTQHF.

This clone was detected a few times. The V call is TRBV28, the J call TRBJ1-1; D not resolved. The CDR3 consists of 13 residues. Trimming took 4 bases from V and 8 from J, leaving 14 bases between them. The V gene's germline CDR1 is MDHEN and CDR2 SYDVKM. CDR3 residues: CASSSFSGPEAFF. The CDR3 DNA reads TGTGCCAGCAGTTCATTCTCCGGCCCAGAAGCTTTCTTT.

The chain joins TRBV7-9 to TRBJ1-2, with 9 bases that match TRBD1. CDR3 length equals 15 residues. Germline V gives CDR1 SEHNR, CDR2 FQNEAQ (reference sequence). The junction had 5 bases not matched to a gene; V was cut back by 0 bases and J by 6 bases. The CDR3 region is CASSLATGTGNGYTF. CDR3 coding DNA: TGTGCCAGCAGCTTAGCTACCGGGACAGGGAATGGCTACACCTTC. Together with reference TRBV7-9 and TRBJ1-2, the CDR3 gives the full variable domain: DTGVSQNPRHKITKRGQNVTFRCDPISEHNRLYWYRQTLGQGPEFLTYFQNEAQLEKSRLLSDRFSAERPKGSFSTLEIQRTEQGDSAMYLCASSLATGTGNGYTFGSGTRLTVV.

The rearrangement links TRBV20-1 to TRBJ1-1; unclear D gene. Trimming shortened V by 6 bases and J by 4 bases, and 9 bases separated the two germline ends. This CDR3 region has 11 residues. Germline V gene lookup returns CDR1 DFQATT and CDR2 SNEGSKA (reference sequence). CDR3 region: CSALWGTEAFF. The CDR3 DNA reads as TGCAGTGCCCTCTGGGGCACTGAAGCTTTCTTT.

This clone was picked up one time. The chain joins TRBV18 to TRBJ1-3; 7 nucleotides agree with TRBD1. Germline CDR1 reads KGHSH; CDR2 reads LQKENI. The trim removed 3 bases at V and 0 bases at J, leaving 2 bases unmatched. This CDR3 has 15 amino acids. The chain's CDR3 is CASSPGTDSGNTIYF. In nucleotides, the CDR3 is TGTGCCAGCTCACCCGGGACAGACTCTGGAAACACCATATATTTT.

The genes are TRBV28 and TRBJ2-1, with TRBD2 matching over 10 bases. Germline trimming cut 5 bases from V and 4 bases from J; bases unmatched to any gene: 8. Germline V CDR1 and CDR2: MDHEN, SYDVKM. This CDR3 is 16 amino acids long. The CDR3 spells CASSPRSSGGYNEQFF. DNA for the CDR3: TGTGCCAGCAGTCCACGCTCTAGCGGGGGTTACAATGAGCAGTTCTTC. The variable domain in full, with the rest retrieved from reference TRBV28 and TRBJ2-1, is DVKVTQSSRYLVKRTGEKVFLECVQDMDHENMFWYRQDPGLGLRLIYFSYDVKMKEKGDIPEGYSVSREKKERFSLILESASTNQTSMYLCASSPRSSGGYNEQFFGPGTRLTVL.

The chain couples TRBV10-3 to TRBJ1-6; 9 bases are a match to TRBD1. Germline CDR1 ENHRY, CDR2 SYGVKD. V shed 2 bases and J 8 bases; nucleotides not matched to a gene: 13. This CDR3 region has 18 residues. Written as DNA, the CDR3 is TGTGCCATCAGTGAGGTGACAGGGGGAGCGGGAGGGTATTCACCCCTCCACTTT. The encoded protein is CAISEVTGGAGGYSPLHF.

V is TRBV7-9 and J is TRBJ2-1; 10 nucleotides match TRBD2. CDR1 is SEHNR and CDR2 is FQNEAQ in the germline V gene (reference sequence). J gave up 6 bases and V 1 base, and 3 bases lay outside the gene matches. This CDR3 region has 15 residues. The CDR3 sequence: CASSLVAGGPNEQFF. CDR3 in DNA: TGTGCCAGCAGCTTAGTAGCGGGAGGTCCCAATGAGCAGTTCTTC.

This clone came up a few times. V usage is TRBV10-3 and J usage is TRBJ2-3; D unresolved. V lost 7 bases to trimming and J lost 6 bases, with 8 bases between them. This CDR3 has 11 amino acids. CDR1 ENHRY and CDR2 SYGVKD come from the germline V gene. The CDR3 here is CAITFLDTQYF. CDR3 DNA: TGTGCCATCACTTTCCTGGATACGCAGTATTTT.

The chain joins TRBV5-1 to TRBJ2-1; TRBD2 might be the D (6 bases). Germline CDR1 reads SGHRS; CDR2 reads YFSETQ. This CDR3 comprises 15 residues. Trimming removed 2 bases from V and 4 bases from J, with 13 bases in between. CDR3 nucleotides: TGCGCCAGCAGCTTTACGGGAGAGGGTTACAATGAGCAGTTCTTC. It encodes CASSFTGEGYNEQFF. The full variable domain, completed using reference TRBV5-1 and TRBJ2-1, is KAGVTQTPRYLIKTRGQQVTLSCSPISGHRSVSWYQQTPGQGLQFLFEYFSETQRNKGNFPGRFSGRQFSNSRSEMNVSTLELGDSALYLCASSFTGEGYNEQFFGPGTRLTVL.